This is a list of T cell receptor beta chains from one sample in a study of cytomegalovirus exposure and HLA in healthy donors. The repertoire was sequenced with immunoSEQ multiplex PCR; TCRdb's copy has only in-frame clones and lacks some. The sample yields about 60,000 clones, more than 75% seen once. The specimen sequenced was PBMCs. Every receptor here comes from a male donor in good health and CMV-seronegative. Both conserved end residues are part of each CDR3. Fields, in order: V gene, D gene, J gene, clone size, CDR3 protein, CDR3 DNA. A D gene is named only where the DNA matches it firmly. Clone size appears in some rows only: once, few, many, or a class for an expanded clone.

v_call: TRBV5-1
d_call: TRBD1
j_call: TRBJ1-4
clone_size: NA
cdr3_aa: CASSPGQGGEKLFF
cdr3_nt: TGCGCCAGCAGCCCGGGACAGGGCGGTGAAAAACTGTTTTTT

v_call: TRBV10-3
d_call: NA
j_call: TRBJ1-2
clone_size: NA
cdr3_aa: CAIKAGLGYGYTF
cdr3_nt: TGTGCCATCAAAGCGGGATTAGGCTATGGCTACACCTTC

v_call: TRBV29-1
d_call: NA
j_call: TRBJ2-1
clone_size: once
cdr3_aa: CSVGAWNEQFF
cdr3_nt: TGCAGCGTTGGGGCCTGGAATGAGCAGTTCTTC

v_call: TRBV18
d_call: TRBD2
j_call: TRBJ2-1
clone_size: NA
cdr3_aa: CASSASTSGNEQFF
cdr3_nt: TGTGCCAGCTCAGCCTCGACTAGCGGGAATGAGCAGTTCTTC

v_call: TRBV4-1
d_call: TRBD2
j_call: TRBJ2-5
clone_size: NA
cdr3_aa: CASSQGGTSGSETQYF
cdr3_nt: TGCGCCAGCAGCCAAGGCGGGACTAGCGGGTCAGAGACCCAGTACTTC

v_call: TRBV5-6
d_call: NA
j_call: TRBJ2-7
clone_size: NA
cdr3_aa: CASSPRLDKQYF
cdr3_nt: TGTGCCAGCAGCCCACGACTAGACAAGCAGTACTTC

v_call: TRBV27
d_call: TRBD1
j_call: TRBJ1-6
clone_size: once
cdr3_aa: CASSLGGRGQGLDSPLHF
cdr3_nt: TGTGCCAGCAGTTTAGGGGGCCGGGGACAGGGGTTGGATTCACCCCTCCACTTT

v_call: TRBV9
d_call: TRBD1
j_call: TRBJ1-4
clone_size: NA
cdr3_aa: CASSFGTGREKLFF
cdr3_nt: TGTGCCAGCAGCTTCGGGACAGGGAGGGAAAAACTGTTTTTT

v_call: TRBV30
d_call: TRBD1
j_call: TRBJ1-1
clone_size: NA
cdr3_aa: CAWRGQGQPLMNTEAFF
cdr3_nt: TGTGCCTGGAGAGGACAGGGTCAACCATTGATGAACACTGAAGCTTTCTTT

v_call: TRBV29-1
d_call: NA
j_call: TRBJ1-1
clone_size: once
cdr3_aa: CSVEQGRNTEAFF
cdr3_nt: TGCAGCGTTGAACAGGGAAGGAACACTGAAGCTTTCTTT

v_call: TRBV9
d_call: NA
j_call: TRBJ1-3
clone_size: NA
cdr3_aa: CASSDAGLRSGNTIYF
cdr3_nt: TGTGCCAGCAGCGACGCGGGTTTACGCTCTGGAAACACCATATATTTT

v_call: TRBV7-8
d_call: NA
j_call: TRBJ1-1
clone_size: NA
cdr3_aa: CASSLTVEAFF
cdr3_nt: TGTGCCAGCAGTCTAACAGTAGAAGCTTTCTTT

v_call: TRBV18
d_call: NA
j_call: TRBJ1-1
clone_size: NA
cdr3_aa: CASSPWQNTEAFF
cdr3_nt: TGTGCCAGCTCACCATGGCAGAACACTGAAGCTTTCTTT

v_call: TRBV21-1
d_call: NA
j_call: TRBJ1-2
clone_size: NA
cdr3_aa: CASSSHSTGPSNYGYTF
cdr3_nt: TGTGCCAGCAGCTCACATTCGACAGGGCCGTCTAACTATGGCTACACCTTC

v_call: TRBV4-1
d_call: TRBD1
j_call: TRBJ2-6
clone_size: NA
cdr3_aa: CASSAGTGDVSGANVLTF
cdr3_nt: TGCGCCAGCAGCGCGGGGACAGGGGACGTGTCTGGGGCCAACGTCCTGACTTTC

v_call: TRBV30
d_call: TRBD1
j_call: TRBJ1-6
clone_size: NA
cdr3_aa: CAWGTGGRGNSPLHF
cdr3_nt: TGTGCCTGGGGGACAGGGGGCCGGGGTAATTCACCCCTCCACTTT

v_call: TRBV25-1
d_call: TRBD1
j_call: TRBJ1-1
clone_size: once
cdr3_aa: CASRGQGDTEAFF
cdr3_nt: TGTGCCAGCAGGGGACAGGGGGACACTGAAGCTTTCTTT

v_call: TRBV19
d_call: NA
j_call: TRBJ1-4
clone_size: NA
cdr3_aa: CASSVATNEKLFF
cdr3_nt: TGTGCCAGTAGTGTCGCAACTAATGAAAAACTGTTTTTT

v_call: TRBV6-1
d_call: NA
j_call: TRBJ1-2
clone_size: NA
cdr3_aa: CASGQINYGYTF
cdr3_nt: TGTGCCAGCGGACAAATTAACTATGGCTACACCTTC

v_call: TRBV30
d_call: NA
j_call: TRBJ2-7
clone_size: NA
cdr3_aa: CAWRLDGDLYEQYF
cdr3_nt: TGTGCCTGGAGACTAGACGGAGACCTCTACGAGCAGTACTTC

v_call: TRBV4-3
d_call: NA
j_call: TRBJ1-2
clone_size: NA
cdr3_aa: CASSQSSDRNYGYTF
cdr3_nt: TGCGCCAGCAGCCAGTCAAGCGACAGAAACTATGGCTACACCTTC

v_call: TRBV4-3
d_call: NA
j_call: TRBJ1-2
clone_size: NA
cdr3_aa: CASSQVPGGEFGYTF
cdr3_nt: TGCGCCAGCAGCCAAGTGCCGGGAGGCGAATTTGGCTACACCTTC

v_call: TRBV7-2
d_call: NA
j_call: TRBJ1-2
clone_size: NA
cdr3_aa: CASSARTVANYGYTF
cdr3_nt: TGTGCCAGCAGCGCCCGGACAGTGGCGAACTATGGCTACACCTTC

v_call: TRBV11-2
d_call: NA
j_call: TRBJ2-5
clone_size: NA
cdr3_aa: CASTTSAGARETQYF
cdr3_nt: TGTGCCAGCACCACATCTGCGGGGGCTAGAGAGACCCAGTACTTC

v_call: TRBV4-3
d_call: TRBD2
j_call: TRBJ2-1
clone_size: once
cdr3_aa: CASSPERGRHNEQFF
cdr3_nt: TGCGCCAGCTCCCCAGAGCGGGGGAGACACAATGAGCAGTTCTTC

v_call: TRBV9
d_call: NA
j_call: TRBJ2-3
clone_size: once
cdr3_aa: CASSPREGYTDTQYF
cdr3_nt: TGTGCCAGCAGCCCACGAGAGGGATACACAGATACGCAGTATTTT

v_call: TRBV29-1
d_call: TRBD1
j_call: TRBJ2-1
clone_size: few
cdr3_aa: CSAPLAGTGRYNEQFF
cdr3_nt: TGCAGCGCCCCACTAGCCGGGACAGGGCGTTACAATGAGCAGTTCTTC

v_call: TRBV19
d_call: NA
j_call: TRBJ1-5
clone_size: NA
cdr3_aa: CASSQGRDQPQHF
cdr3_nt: TGTGCCAGTAGCCAGGGGAGGGATCAGCCCCAGCATTTT

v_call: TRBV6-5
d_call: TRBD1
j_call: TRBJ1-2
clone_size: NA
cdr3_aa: CASRTVTWQGDGYTF
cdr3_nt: TGTGCCAGCAGGACCGTGACGTGGCAGGGGGATGGCTACACCTTC

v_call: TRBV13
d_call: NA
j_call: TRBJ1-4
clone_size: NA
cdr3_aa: CASSSTYGGGEKLFF
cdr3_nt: TGTGCCAGCAGCTCGACCTATGGGGGCGGCGAAAAACTGTTTTTT

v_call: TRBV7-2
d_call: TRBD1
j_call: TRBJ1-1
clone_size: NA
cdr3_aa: CASSFQTGGTTEASF
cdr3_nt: TGTGCCAGCAGCTTCCAAACAGGGGGTACCACTGAAGCTTCCTTT

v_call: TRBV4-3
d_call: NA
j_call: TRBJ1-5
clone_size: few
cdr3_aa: CASSQDAAGDNQPQHF
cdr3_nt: TGCGCCAGCAGCCAAGATGCGGCAGGGGACAATCAGCCCCAGCATTTT

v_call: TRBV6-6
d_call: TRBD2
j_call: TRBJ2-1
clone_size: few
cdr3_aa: CASRSSGGANEQFF
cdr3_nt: TGTGCCAGCAGATCTAGCGGGGGGGCCAATGAGCAGTTCTTC

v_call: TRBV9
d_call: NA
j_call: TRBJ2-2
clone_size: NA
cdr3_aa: CASSLHRNTGELFF
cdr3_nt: TGTGCCAGCAGCCTCCATAGGAACACCGGGGAGCTGTTTTTT

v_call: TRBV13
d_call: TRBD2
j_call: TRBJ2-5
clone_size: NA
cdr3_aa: CASSSTSGGVETQYF
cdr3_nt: TGTGCCAGCAGCTCGACTAGCGGGGGGGTCGAGACCCAGTACTTC

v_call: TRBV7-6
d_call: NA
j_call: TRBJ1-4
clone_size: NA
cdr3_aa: CASSQGQNNEKLFF
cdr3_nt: TGTGCCAGCAGCCAGGGGCAAAATAATGAAAAACTGTTTTTT

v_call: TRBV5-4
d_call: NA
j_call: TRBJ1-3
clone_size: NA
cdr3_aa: CASSQDSRTGNTIYF
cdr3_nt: TGTGCCAGCAGCCAGGACAGCAGGACTGGAAACACCATATATTTT

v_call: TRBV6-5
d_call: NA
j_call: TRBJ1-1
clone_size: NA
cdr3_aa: CASSYSMSPPRAEAFF
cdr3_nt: TGTGCCAGCAGTTACTCGATGAGCCCTCCGAGGGCTGAAGCTTTCTTT

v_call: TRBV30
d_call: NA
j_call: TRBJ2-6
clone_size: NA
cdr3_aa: CAWIRPGDGANVLTF
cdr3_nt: TGTGCCTGGATCAGACCAGGGGATGGGGCCAACGTCCTGACTTTC

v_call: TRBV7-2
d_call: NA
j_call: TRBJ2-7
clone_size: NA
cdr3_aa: CASSFVGAEQYF
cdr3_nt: TGTGCCAGCAGCTTTGTGGGGGCCGAGCAGTACTTC

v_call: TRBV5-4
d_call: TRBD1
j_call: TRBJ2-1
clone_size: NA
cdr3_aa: CASSLGTGGYNEQFF
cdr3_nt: TGTGCCAGCAGCTTGGGGACAGGGGGCTACAATGAGCAGTTCTTC

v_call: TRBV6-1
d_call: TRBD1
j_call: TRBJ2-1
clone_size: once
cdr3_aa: CASGGDRANNEQFF
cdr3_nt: TGTGCCAGCGGGGGGGACAGGGCAAACAATGAGCAGTTCTTC

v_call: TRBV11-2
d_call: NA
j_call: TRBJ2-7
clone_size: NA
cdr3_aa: CASSDSRGRGQYF
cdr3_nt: TGTGCCAGCAGCGACTCGCGGGGGCGAGGGCAGTACTTC

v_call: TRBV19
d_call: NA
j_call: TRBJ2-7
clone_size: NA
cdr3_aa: CASSIGQAYEQYF
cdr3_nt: TGTGCCAGTAGTATAGGACAGGCATACGAGCAGTACTTC

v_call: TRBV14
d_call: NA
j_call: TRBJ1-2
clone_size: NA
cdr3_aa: CASSQDDSYGYTF
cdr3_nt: TGTGCCAGCAGCCAAGATGACAGCTATGGCTACACCTTC

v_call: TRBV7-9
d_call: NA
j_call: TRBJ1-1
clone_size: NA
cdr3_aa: CASSPTTVTEAFF
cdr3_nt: TGTGCCAGCAGCCCAACGACAGTCACTGAAGCTTTCTTT

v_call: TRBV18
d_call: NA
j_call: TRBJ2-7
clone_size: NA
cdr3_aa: CASSPGAKDEQYF
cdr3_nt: TGTGCCAGCTCACCAGGGGCGAAGGACGAGCAGTACTTC

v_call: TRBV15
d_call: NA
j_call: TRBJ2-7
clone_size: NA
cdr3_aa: CATSREGVGEQYF
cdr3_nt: TGTGCCACCAGCAGAGAAGGAGTAGGCGAGCAGTACTTC

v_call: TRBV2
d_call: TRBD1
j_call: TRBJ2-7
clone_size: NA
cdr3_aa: CASTLTGGGYEQYF
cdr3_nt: TGTGCCAGCACTCTGACAGGGGGCGGGTACGAGCAGTACTTC

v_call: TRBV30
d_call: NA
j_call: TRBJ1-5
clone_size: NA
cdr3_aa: CAWSLRGNQPQHF
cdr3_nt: TGTGCCTGGAGTCTCAGGGGCAATCAGCCCCAGCATTTT

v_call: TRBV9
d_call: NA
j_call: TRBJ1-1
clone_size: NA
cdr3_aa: CASSPIADGTEAFF
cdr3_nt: TGTGCCAGCAGCCCTATCGCGGATGGGACTGAAGCTTTCTTT

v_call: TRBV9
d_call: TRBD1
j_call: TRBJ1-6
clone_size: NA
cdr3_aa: CASSPAQGGNSPLHF
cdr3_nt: TGTGCCAGCAGCCCAGCGCAGGGGGGCAATTCACCCCTCCACTTT

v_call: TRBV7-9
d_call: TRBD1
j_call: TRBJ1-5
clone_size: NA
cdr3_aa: CASSLGTGGRNQPQHF
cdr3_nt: TGTGCCAGCAGCCTAGGGACAGGAGGGCGAAATCAGCCCCAGCATTTT

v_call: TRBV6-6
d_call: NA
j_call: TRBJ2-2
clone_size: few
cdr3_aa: CASSPRPGNTGELFF
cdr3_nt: TGTGCCAGCAGTCCTCGACCGGGGAACACCGGGGAGCTGTTTTTT